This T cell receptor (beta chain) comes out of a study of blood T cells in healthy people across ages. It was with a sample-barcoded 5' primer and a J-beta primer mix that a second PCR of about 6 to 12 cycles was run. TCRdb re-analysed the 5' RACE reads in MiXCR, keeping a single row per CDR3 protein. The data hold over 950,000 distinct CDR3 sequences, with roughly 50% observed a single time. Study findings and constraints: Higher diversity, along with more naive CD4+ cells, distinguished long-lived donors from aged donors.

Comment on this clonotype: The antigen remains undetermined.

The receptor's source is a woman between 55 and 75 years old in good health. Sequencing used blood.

The CDR3 coding sequence is TGCAGCGTGCTGTCAGGGAGGGTAGGGGTATTTGGTGAAGCTTTCTTT. Protein sequence: CSVLSGRVGVFGEAFF. The chain has TRBV29-1 and TRBJ1-1; D might be TRBD1 (5 bases). From germline, CDR1 is SQVTM and CDR2 ANQGSEA. The ends were cut back, 6 bases at V and 7 bases at J, with 27 bases in the middle. CDR3 length: 16 amino acids.